This entry features one TCR beta chain sequence. This CDR3 is 14 amino acids long. Trimming cost V 8 bases and J 2 bases, with 16 bases left between them. Germline lookup yields CDR1 MDHEN and CDR2 SYDVKM. This sample was included in a study of CD8 T cells in Susac syndrome. In contrast to the negatively isolated CD8+ and CD4+ T cells, TEMRA cells were FACS-enriched. The RNA, about 0.5 to 1 ug, was put through reverse transcription using random hexamers. A multiplex approach, immunoSEQ multiplex PCR, amplified TCR beta CDR3 across 54 Vbeta and 13 Jbeta. TCRdb ran MiXCR on the immunoSEQ multiplex PCR reads and lists one entry per CDR3 protein. The sample consists of some 200,000 distinct CDR3 sequences, approximately 96% of them appearing once.

This clonotype was obtained from a human donor with Susac syndrome. The genes are TRBV28 and TRBJ2-7; D may be TRBD1 or TRBD2 (5 bases each). Sequencing was performed on CD4+ T cells from PBMCs. CDR3 sequence: CASRPGPNTYEQYF. As DNA, the CDR3 is TGTGCCAGCCGCCCGGGACCAAATACCTACGAGCAGTACTTC.